The 10 T cell receptor delta chains listed next were all sequenced from one sample in a study of gamma-delta T cells after stem cell transplantation. TCRdb called clones anew from the RT-PCR reads with CATT. The table shows fewer than 2,000 delta-chain clones, with 22% occurring only once. The sample comprised gamma-delta T cells. The source of these receptors is a human donor. It is not recorded whose cells these are; they may come from a transplant donor.

The rearrangement uses TRDV2 and TRDJ1; 12 nucleotides match TRDD3. This CDR3 comprises 21 residues. Germline lookup yields CDR1 GEAIGNYY and CDR2 EKD. J gave up 2 bases and V 1 base, and 19 bases lay outside the gene matches. In DNA form, the CDR3 reads TGTGCCTGTGACACGATCCGTACTGGGGGATACTCGCCGTCGGTTACCGATAAACTCATCTTT. This sequence encodes CACDTIRTGGYSPSVTDKLIF.

This clone qualifies as large. The identical CDR3 is also encoded by other nucleotide sequences in the sample. The chain is built from TRDV1 and TRDJ1, with D perhaps matching TRDD3 (9 bases). V was clipped by 6 bases and J by 1 base, with 42 bases between them. CDR1 and CDR2 (germline): TSWWSYY, QGS. The CDR3 has 24 amino acids. The CDR3 reads CALGSSYVFVLSGGYRPGTDKLIF. CDR3 DNA sequence: TGTGCTCTTGGCTCTTCCTACGTTTTTGTGTTGTCCGGGGGATACCGTCCCGGCACCGATAAACTCATCTTT.

As to this clone: This could be a read error, since a much larger clone is one nucleotide away. Other nucleotide sequences from this sample produce the same CDR3. V gene TRDV2 combines with J gene TRDJ3; 8 nucleotides match TRDD3. Germline V gene sequence: CDR1 GEAIGNYY, CDR2 EKD. CDR3 size: 20 residues. As DNA, the CDR3 is TGTGCCTGTGACACCGGTACTGGGGGTATGAGCTCCTGGGACACCCGCCAGATGTTTTTC. Translating gives CACDTGTGGMSSWDTRQMFF.

This clone is termed medium-sized. V usage is TRDV2 and J usage is TRDJ1; TRDD3 agrees at 11 bases. V gave up 3 bases and J gave up 0 bases; unmatched junction bases: 14. Germline CDR1 GEAIGNYY, CDR2 EKD. The CDR3 has 19 residues. CDR3 DNA: TGTGCCTGTGACGTCTTACGGCTGGGGGATACTAAAAACACCGATAAACTCATCTTT. This sequence encodes CACDVLRLGDTKNTDKLIF.

This clone is medium-sized (0.01 to 0.1%) within its sample. V and J are TRDV2 and TRDJ3, with TRDD3 identical over 9 bases. From germline, CDR1 is GEAIGNYY and CDR2 EKD. The CDR3 runs to 19 residues. Germline trimming cut 2 bases from V and 1 base from J; bases unmatched to any gene: 8. In nucleotides, the CDR3 is TGTGCCTGTGACAACTGGGGGACACCTGGGTCCTGGGACACCCGACAGATGTTTTTC. It is translated as CACDNWGTPGSWDTRQMFF.

Notes on this clone: TCRdb records a much larger clone's protein for this DNA, with a difference at residue 4 that likely arises from a read error; the protein given is the translation of the DNA. The J gene is TRDJ1, the V gene TRDV2, with 11 bases aligning to TRDD3. The CDR3 is made up of 15 amino acids. Germline V gene lookup returns CDR1 GEAIGNYY and CDR2 EKD. The CDR3 bases are TGTGCCTGTAACACCTTACTGGGGGATAAAGATAAACTCATCTTT. It codes for CACNTLLGDKDKLIF.

This chain joins TRDV2 and TRDJ1; 10 nucleotides agree with TRDD3. The V and J ends lost 3 bases and 6 bases, in that order; junction bases with no gene match: 6. Germline V lookup: CDR1 GEAIGNYY, CDR2 EKD. This CDR3 is 14 amino acids long. In DNA form, the CDR3 reads TGTGCCTGTGACCCAATGCTGGGGGATAATAAACTCATCTTT. Its protein is CACDPMLGDNKLIF.

To note about this clone: A far more abundant clone sits one base away, making this likely a read error. In the same sample, other DNA sequences code for this CDR3. The chain combines TRDV1 with TRDJ1; TRDD3 is a possible D gene (9 bases). This CDR3 has 24 residues. CDR1 and CDR2 from the germline V gene are TSWWSYY and QGS. In DNA, the CDR3 is TGTGCTCTTGGCTCTTCCTACGTTTTTGTGTTGTCCGGGGGATACCGTCCCGGCACCGATAAGCTCATCTTT. This codes for CALGSSYVFVLSGGYRPGTDKLIF.

V gene TRDV2 combines with J gene TRDJ1, with TRDD3 matching over 9 bases. The CDR3 has 19 residues. V lost 3 bases and J lost 2; bases outside the gene matches: 18. Germline CDR1 reads GEAIGNYY; CDR2 reads EKD. The CDR3, as DNA: TGTGCCTGTGACCCCCTTCTGCCAAGCGGACTGGGGGAGACCGATAAACTCATCTTT. Protein product: CACDPLLPSGLGETDKLIF.

This clone came up a few times. V gene TRDV2 combines with J gene TRDJ1; D may be TRDD2 or TRDD3 (5 bases each). Germline assignment: CDR1 GEAIGNYY and CDR2 EKD. There are 17 residues in the CDR3. The V end lost 3 bases, the J end lost 3 bases, and 22 bases lay between the germline ends. The CDR3 region has the DNA TGTGCCTGTGACTCCCTACGTACCTGGGATGCGGCCGATAAACTCATCTTT. Protein product: CACDSLRTWDAADKLIF.